The clone carrying this T cell receptor (beta chain) was found many times. From 300 to 400 ng of RNA, a library with molecular barcoded alpha/delta and beta/gamma adaptors was made. TCRdb re-analysed the reads in MiXCR, keeping a single row per CDR3 protein. This sample carries about 46,000 distinct CDR3 sequences, roughly 12% of them seen once, and the ten largest clones take about 15%. Germline V gene lookup returns CDR1 SGHVS and CDR2 FQNEAQ. CDR3 length: 13 residues. V dropped 1 base and J dropped 3 bases, with 6 bases sitting between them. This specimen comes from a study of read filtering for tumor transcriptome and immune sequencing.

The receptor was derived from a donor at least 40 years old with multiple myeloma. The V and J genes are TRBV7-8 and TRBJ1-1; D gene ambiguous. The sequenced sample consisted of a population of CD138-negative cells sorted from bone marrow. CDR3: CASSLVTDTEAFF. DNA for the CDR3: TGTGCCAGCAGCTTAGTTACAGACACTGAAGCTTTCTTT.